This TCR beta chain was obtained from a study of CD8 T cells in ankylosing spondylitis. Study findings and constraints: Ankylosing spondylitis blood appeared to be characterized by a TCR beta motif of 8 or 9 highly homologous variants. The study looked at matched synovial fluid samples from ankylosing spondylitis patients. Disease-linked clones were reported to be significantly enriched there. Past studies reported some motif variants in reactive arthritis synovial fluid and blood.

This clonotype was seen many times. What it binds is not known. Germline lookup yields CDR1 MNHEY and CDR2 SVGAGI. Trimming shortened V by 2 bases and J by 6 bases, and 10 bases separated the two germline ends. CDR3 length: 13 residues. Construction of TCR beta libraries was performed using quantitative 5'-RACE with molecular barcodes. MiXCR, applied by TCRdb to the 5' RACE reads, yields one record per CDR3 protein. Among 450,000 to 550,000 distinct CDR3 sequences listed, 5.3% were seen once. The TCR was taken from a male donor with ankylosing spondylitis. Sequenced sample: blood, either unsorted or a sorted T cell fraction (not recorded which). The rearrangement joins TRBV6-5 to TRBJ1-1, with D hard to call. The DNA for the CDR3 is TGTGCCAGCAGTTACCTCGGGTTTCCTGAAGCTTTCTTT. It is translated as CASSYLGFPEAFF.